The 30 T cell receptor beta chains given below trace back to one sample, sequenced in a study of cytomegalovirus exposure and HLA in healthy donors. The PCR employed 60 Vbeta primers together with 13 Jbeta primers. The repertoire was sequenced with immunoSEQ multiplex PCR; TCRdb's copy has only in-frame clones and lacks some. This sample yields some 99,000 clones, of which 60% to 80% are seen a single time; 7.5% to 9% belongs to the top ten. Sequencing was carried out using PBMCs. These receptors were taken from a female donor in good health and CMV-seronegative.

In its sample, this clone was seen once. The genes are TRBV2 and TRBJ2-1, with D perhaps TRBD2 (5 bases). This CDR3 has 17 residues. Per germline, CDR1 SNHLY and CDR2 FYNNEI. V lost 0 bases, J lost 9 bases, and 21 bases lay in between. CDR3 sequence (DNA): TGTGCCAGCAGTGAAGCGGGTTCGAGGGTAGGTTTTATTGAGCAGTTCTTC. It is translated as CASSEAGSRVGFIEQFF.

This rearrangement joins TRBV2 to TRBJ1-1, with 8 nucleotides matching TRBD1. Germline V gives CDR1 SNHLY, CDR2 FYNNEI. Losses at the gene ends were 4 bases for V and 6 bases for J; bases not matched to a gene: 10. This CDR3 contains 15 residues. In nucleotides, the CDR3 is TGTGCCAGCAGTGCACAGGGGGGACCCGTGGCTGAAGCTTTCTTT. Translated: CASSAQGGPVAEAFF.

V usage is TRBV6-5 and J usage is TRBJ1-1, with D maybe TRBD1 (6 bases). The CDR3 extends over 16 amino acids. V was clipped by 2 bases and J by 0 bases, with 13 bases between them. Germline lookup yields CDR1 MNHEY and CDR2 SVGAGI. As DNA, the CDR3 is TGTGCCAGCAGTTACGTCGGACAGCCTATGAACACTGAAGCTTTCTTT. It translates to CASSYVGQPMNTEAFF.

This clone is a singleton in its sample. The chain couples TRBV9 to TRBJ2-5; TRBD2 agrees at 7 bases. Germline CDR1 and CDR2: SGDLS and YYNGEE. V shed 0 bases and J 1 base; nucleotides not matched to a gene: 6. CDR3 length: 16 residues. This CDR3 is CASSVEGLNPQETQYF. The CDR3 DNA follows: TGTGCCAGCAGCGTAGAGGGACTAAATCCCCAAGAGACCCAGTACTTC.

This rearrangement joins TRBV2 to TRBJ1-4, with TRBD1 identical over 8 bases. CDR1 is SNHLY, CDR2 FYNNEI, per germline. Germline trimming cut 2 bases from V and 5 bases from J; bases unmatched to any gene: 10. CDR3 length: 17 amino acids. The CDR3 DNA reads as TGTGCCAGCAGTGAACGGGGTCAGGGGGCGCGGAATGAAAAACTGTTTTTT. Amino acids: CASSERGQGARNEKLFF.

The chain is built from TRBV11-2 and TRBJ1-6; 7 bases fit TRBD1. The V gene's germline CDR1 is SGHAT and CDR2 FQNNGV. With 1 base clipped from V and 8 bases from J, the junction kept 2 bases outside the gene matches. The CDR3 runs 14 residues. CDR3 nucleotides: TGTGCCAGCAGCTTAGGGCAGGGGGATTCACCCCTCCACTTT. It is translated as CASSLGQGDSPLHF.

This clone appeared a single time. The chain combines TRBV9 with TRBJ2-1; 8 bases match TRBD2. Looked up from germline, CDR1 is SGDLS and CDR2 is YYNGEE. This CDR3 comprises 14 residues. Trimming removed 2 bases from V and 4 bases from J; junction bases left unmatched: 2. Written as DNA, the CDR3 is TGTGCCAGCAGCGTCAGCGGGAGTTACAATGAGCAGTTCTTC. Translated: CASSVSGSYNEQFF.

J is TRBJ2-1 and V is TRBV7-9; 7 bases fit TRBD2. With 2 bases clipped from V and 8 bases from J, the junction kept 6 bases outside the gene matches. This CDR3 is 14 amino acids long. CDR1 and CDR2 from the germline V gene are SEHNR and FQNEAQ (reference sequence). Here the CDR3 reads CASSLYGGYHEQFF. In DNA form, the CDR3 reads TGTGCCAGCAGCTTATACGGGGGGTACCATGAGCAGTTCTTC.

The chain joins TRBV2 to TRBJ1-1; unclear D gene. This CDR3 has 14 residues. Germline V lookup: CDR1 SNHLY, CDR2 FYNNEI. V was pared by 6 bases and J by 0 bases, with 11 bases between. The CDR3 here is CASSPTVMNTEAFF. For the CDR3, the DNA is TGTGCCAGCAGCCCAACGGTCATGAACACTGAAGCTTTCTTT.

The chain recombines TRBV19 with TRBJ1-1; the D is unclear. CDR1 and CDR2 from the germline V gene are LNHDA and SQIVND (reference sequence). Trimming removed 0 bases from V and 2 bases from J, with 19 bases in between. The CDR3 is 18 residues long. The CDR3 DNA follows: TGTGCCAGTAGTATAGATCACGGGAGGATAGGTCCCAACACTGAAGCTTTCTTT. Amino acid sequence: CASSIDHGRIGPNTEAFF.

This clone was seen more than once but under ten times. The V call is TRBV5-1, the J call TRBJ2-7; 11 bases agree with TRBD2. The CDR3 has 15 residues. Germline loops: CDR1 SGHRS, CDR2 YFSETQ. The ends lost 4 bases at V and 1 base at J; junction bases unmatched: 4. The CDR3 reads CASSPRTSGSYEQYF. Written as DNA, the CDR3 is TGCGCCAGCAGCCCAAGGACTAGCGGGTCCTACGAGCAGTACTTC.

The V and J genes are TRBV27 and TRBJ2-1, with TRBD1 matching 7 bases. The CDR3 is 16 residues long. The junction had 8 bases not matched to a gene; V was cut back by 2 bases and J by 4 bases. In germline, CDR1 is MNHEY, CDR2 SMNVEV (reference sequence). The CDR3 nucleotides read TGTGCCAGCAGTTTACTCTCGACAGGGAATTACAATGAGCAGTTCTTC. Its protein is CASSLLSTGNYNEQFF.

J is TRBJ1-1 and V is TRBV9; tentative D call: TRBD1 (6 bases). Trimming left V 4 bases short and J 4 bases short, with 17 bases between. The CDR3 has 15 amino acids. Germline CDR1 is SGDLS and CDR2 is YYNGEE. Here the CDR3 DNA reads TGTGCCAGCAGCCTTGGCAGGGGCCGGGGCACTGAAGCTTTCTTT. This sequence encodes CASSLGRGRGTEAFF.

CDR3 residues: CASTRGEFYEQYF. CDR3 DNA sequence: TGTGCCAGCACACGGGGGGAGTTTTACGAGCAGTACTTC. V gene TRBV7-2 combines with J gene TRBJ2-7; 7 nucleotides align to TRBD2. Losses at the gene ends were 7 bases for V and 4 bases for J; bases not matched to a gene: 7. The CDR3 covers 13 residues. The germline V gene encodes CDR1 SGHTA and CDR2 FQGNSA. Full variable domain (missing parts from reference TRBV7-2 and TRBJ2-7): GAGVSQSPSNKVTEKGKDVELRCDPISGHTALYWYRQSLGQGLEFLIYFQGNSAPDKSGLPSDRFSAERTGGSVSTLTIQRTQQEDSAVYLCASTRGEFYEQYFGPGTRLTVT.

In this sample, this clone turned up a few times. The rearrangement uses TRBV6-1 and TRBJ2-7; weak D call: TRBD1 (6 bases). The germline CDR1 and CDR2 sequences are MNHNS and SASEGT. V dropped 5 bases and J dropped 4 bases, with 9 bases sitting between them. This CDR3 comprises 12 residues. CDR3 protein: CASSLTGYEQYF. As DNA, the CDR3 is TGTGCCAGCAGTTTAACAGGGTACGAGCAGTACTTC.

The chain couples TRBV11-2 to TRBJ2-4; 7 bases align to TRBD1. In germline, CDR1 is SGHAT, CDR2 FQNNGV. The CDR3 length is 15 residues. V dropped 4 bases and J dropped 3; count of bases not matched to a gene: 6. For the CDR3, the DNA is TGTGCCAGCAGCTCAGTTGGGGACAGCAAAAACATTCAGTACTTC. It encodes CASSSVGDSKNIQYF.

This clone is a singleton in its sample. V is TRBV5-1 and J is TRBJ2-2; 7 nucleotides line up with TRBD2. V was clipped by 2 bases and J by 4 bases; unmatched bases: 5. CDR1 and CDR2 from the germline V gene are SGHRS and YFSETQ. The CDR3 has 15 amino acids. CDR3 sequence (DNA): TGCGCCAGCAGCTTAGGTTCGGGGGGCACCGGGGAGCTGTTTTTT. It specifies CASSLGSGGTGELFF.

This clone is a singleton in its sample. The chain links TRBV28 to TRBJ2-5, with D possibly TRBD2 on 5 matching bases. This CDR3 is built from 13 residues. Trimming stripped 5 bases from V and 5 bases from J, with 12 bases between. Germline assignment: CDR1 MDHEN and CDR2 SYDVKM. In DNA, the CDR3 is TGTGCCAGCAGTCACGACTACGTGGAGACCCAGTACTTC. Protein product: CASSHDYVETQYF.

This clone has only a few counts. The chain is built from TRBV7-9 and TRBJ2-1; TRBD1 matches 7 bases. V shed 0 bases, J shed 3 bases, and the junction held 2 bases outside the gene matches. The CDR3 runs 15 residues. Germline CDR1 SEHNR, CDR2 FQNEAQ (reference sequence). The CDR3 sequence: CASSLAGGLYNEQFF. DNA of the CDR3: TGTGCCAGCAGCTTAGCAGGGGGCCTCTACAATGAGCAGTTCTTC.

This rearrangement joins TRBV9 to TRBJ1-4, with 8 nucleotides matching TRBD1. The CDR3 consists of 15 residues. Per the germline V gene, CDR1 is SGDLS and CDR2 is YYNGEE. The junction had 10 bases not matched to a gene; V was cut back by 4 bases and J by 8 bases. The CDR3 bases are TGTGCCAGCAGCACGGGACAGGTCTCGGGGGAAAAACTGTTTTTT. Its protein is CASSTGQVSGEKLFF.

The V call is TRBV2, the J call TRBJ2-1; tentative D call: TRBD2 (5 bases). The CDR3 is 13 residues long. Germline lookup yields CDR1 SNHLY and CDR2 FYNNEI. Trimming took off 2 bases at V and 6 bases at J, with 8 bases between the two ends. The CDR3 protein is CASSEPGVNEQFF. CDR3 coding DNA: TGTGCCAGCAGTGAACCCGGGGTCAATGAGCAGTTCTTC.

The chain is built from TRBV7-9 and TRBJ1-1; TRBD1 matches at 9 bases. CDR1 is SEHNR, CDR2 FQNEAQ, per germline (reference sequence). Trimming at V came to 2 bases and at J to 5 bases, leaving 18 bases not matched to a gene. The CDR3 is made up of 19 amino acids. The CDR3 region is CASSLRRGPHRGRDTEAFF. The CDR3 DNA follows: TGTGCCAGCAGCTTACGTCGGGGCCCCCACAGGGGGCGAGATACTGAAGCTTTCTTT. Variable domain in full (rest from reference TRBV7-9 and TRBJ1-1): DTGVSQNPRHKITKRGQNVTFRCDPISEHNRLYWYRQTLGQGPEFLTYFQNEAQLEKSRLLSDRFSAERPKGSFSTLEIQRTEQGDSAMYLCASSLRRGPHRGRDTEAFFGQGTRLTVV.

The V call is TRBV6-5, the J call TRBJ1-5; D perhaps matches TRBD1 (6 bases). The V end lost 8 bases, the J end lost 2 bases, and 13 bases lay between the germline ends. This CDR3 has 14 amino acids. Germline V gene lookup returns CDR1 MNHEY and CDR2 SVGAGI. CDR3 sequence: CASHKGGGNQPQHF. CDR3 coding DNA: TGTGCCAGCCACAAAGGGGGGGGCAATCAGCCCCAGCATTTT.

The count of this clone is one. This chain connects TRBV11-3 to TRBJ2-1, with 10 bases lining up with TRBD1. Germline V gives CDR1 SGHNT, CDR2 YENEEA. V shed 4 bases, J shed 4 bases, and the junction held 4 bases outside the gene matches. The CDR3 covers 15 residues. CDR3 DNA sequence: TGTGCCAGCAGCTACCGGGACAGGGGTTACAATGAGCAGTTCTTC. It translates to CASSYRDRGYNEQFF.

Note on this clone: Other nucleotide sequences from this sample produce the same CDR3. V is TRBV29-1 and J is TRBJ1-1; possible D gene TRBD1, 5 bases. Germline CDR1 reads SQVTM; CDR2 reads ANQGSEA. CDR3 size: 12 residues. V dropped 2 bases and J dropped 5 bases, with 9 bases sitting between them. The CDR3 spells CSVERGGTEAFF. The CDR3 DNA is TGCAGCGTTGAAAGGGGAGGGACTGAAGCTTTCTTT. The entire variable domain, with the rest obtained from reference TRBV29-1 and TRBJ1-1, is as follows: SAVISQKPSRDICQRGTSLTIQCQVDSQVTMMFWYRQQPGQSLTLIATANQGSEATYESGFVIDKFPISRPNLTFSTLTVSNMSPEDSSIYLCSVERGGTEAFFGQGTRLTVV.

The genes are TRBV5-1 and TRBJ2-1, with D tentatively TRBD2 (5 bases). The CDR3 is 11 residues long. Trimming removed 0 bases from V and 13 bases from J, with 8 bases in between. Germline CDR1 and CDR2: SGHRS and YFSETQ. Here the CDR3 reads CASSLAGSQFF. The CDR3 DNA reads as TGCGCCAGCAGCTTGGCGGGAAGTCAGTTCTTC.

For this clone: At one boundary the junction diverges from the germline segment, which might be a read error. This sample includes further DNA sequences coding for the same CDR3. This sequence joins TRBV10-3 and TRBJ1-2; D remains ambiguous. Germline CDR1 ENHRY, CDR2 SYGVKD. This CDR3 has 11 residues. CDR3 protein: CAILVGSSYTF. For the CDR3, the DNA is TGCGCCATCTTGGTGGGCTCGAGCTACACCTTC.

J is TRBJ2-7 and V is TRBV28; possible D gene TRBD2, 5 bases. Per the germline V gene, CDR1 is MDHEN and CDR2 is SYDVKM. The CDR3 is made up of 11 amino acids. Between the trimmed V and J ends, which lost 5 bases and 3 bases, there was a span of 5 bases. The CDR3 loop reads CASSRDYEQYF. CDR3 bases: TGTGCCAGCAGTCGGGACTACGAGCAGTACTTC.

The CDR3 nucleotides are TGTGCCAGCAGTGATCAGGCTAACTATGGCTACACCTTC. It codes for CASSDQANYGYTF. V usage is TRBV2 and J usage is TRBJ1-2, with D unclear. Trimming shortened V by 3 bases and J by 0 bases, and 5 bases separated the two germline ends. This CDR3 comprises 13 residues. Germline V gives CDR1 SNHLY, CDR2 FYNNEI.

This chain links TRBV4-3 with TRBJ1-5, with D unresolved. There are 16 residues in the CDR3. Between the trimmed V and J ends, which lost 1 base and 5 bases, there was a span of 15 bases. Germline V gives CDR1 LGHNA, CDR2 YSLEER. DNA of the CDR3: TGCGCCAGCAGCCAAGGGTGGGCAGATCACTATCAGCCCCAGCATTTT. It yields the protein CASSQGWADHYQPQHF.